Listed below are T cell receptor beta chains from one sample, sequenced in a study of T-cell reconstitution after alpha-beta-depleted transplantation in children. TCRdb re-derived calls from the PCR reads in MiXCR, one entry per CDR3 protein. There are 600,000 to 800,000 distinct CDR3 sequences in the sample; 13% occur only once, and 0.79% lies in the top ten. The sample in question was PBMCs, obtained before TCRalphabeta/CD19-depleted stem cell transplant. These receptor sequences come from a girl aged 2 to 10 with congenital amegakaryocytic thrombocytopenia, due to receive a stem cell transplant. Each CDR3 is given with its conserved first and last residue. The D gene is left open where the match is weak. The size of a clone is reported for some rows only, either as once, few or many, or as a class for expanded clones.

>many|-|TRBJ2-2|TRBV7-8
TGTGCCAGCAGCTTATCTTACGGAGCGGACACCGGGGAGCTGTTTTTT
CASSLSYGADTGELFF
>-|-|TRBJ2-3|TRBV29-1
TGCAGCGTTGAAGGGACGAGATCCGGGACAACCACAGATACGCAGTATTTT
CSVEGTRSGTTTDTQYF
>many|TRBD1|TRBJ2-3|TRBV5-1
TGCGCCAGCAGCGGGGGACAGGGGGGAGATACGCAGTATTTT
CASSGGQGGDTQYF
>-|-|TRBJ2-1|TRBV7-9
TGTGCCAGCAGCCACGGGGCCCATGAGCAGTTCTTC
CASSHGAHEQFF
>many|TRBD1|TRBJ2-5|TRBV24-1
TGTGCCACCGGAACGGGACAGGGGTTGGAAGAGACCCAGTACTTC
CATGTGQGLEETQYF
>many|-|TRBJ1-3|TRBV7-6
TGTGCCAGCAGCCTATCCGACAGCTCTGGAAACACCATATATTTT
CASSLSDSSGNTIYF
>once|TRBD2|TRBJ2-5|TRBV10-3
TGTGCCATCAGTGACCTACTAGCGGGATGGCAAGAGACCCAGTACTTC
CAISDLLAGWQETQYF
>few|TRBD2|TRBJ2-7|TRBV20-1
TGCAGTGCTCCAATAGCGGGAGTCTACGAGCAGTACTTC
CSAPIAGVYEQYF
>-|TRBD1|TRBJ1-2|TRBV20-1
TGCAGTGCTGGGTGGGGACAGGGGTATGGCTACACCTTC
CSAGWGQGYGYTF
>few|-|TRBJ2-1|TRBV3-1
TGTGCCAGCAGCCAACCCAACATAGCGATCAATGAGCAGTTCTTC
CASSQPNIAINEQFF
>many|-|TRBJ1-3|TRBV28
TGTGCCAGCAGTTCTCCGAGGGGGGCCGGAAACACCATATATTTT
CASSSPRGAGNTIYF
>-|TRBD2|TRBJ2-7|TRBV20-1
TGCAGTGCTCCCGGGGGTAGCGGGCGAGCCTACGAGCAGTACTTC
CSAPGGSGRAYEQYF
>many|TRBD1|TRBJ1-2|TRBV7-9
TGTGCCAGCAGCTATTGGACAGGGATGCATGGCTACACCTTC
CASSYWTGMHGYTF
>-|-|TRBJ2-1|TRBV5-1
TGCGCCAGCAGCTTGGCCCCCGACAGGAATGAGCAGTTCTTC
CASSLAPDRNEQFF
>many|-|TRBJ1-1|TRBV16
TGTGCCAGCAGCCAATTCACAGGGTCGGACACTGAAGCTTTCTTT
CASSQFTGSDTEAFF
>many|TRBD1|TRBJ2-1|TRBV12-3/TRBV12-4
TGTGCCAGCAGTCCAGGGACAGGGAATGAGCAGTTCTTC
CASSPGTGNEQFF
>few|TRBD2|TRBJ2-1|TRBV7-6
TGTGCCAGCAGCTTAGTAGGAGCCTGGAGCGGGAGGGCGTTCGTTGAGCAGTTCTTC
CASSLVGAWSGRAFVEQFF
>many|TRBD2|TRBJ2-2|TRBV20-1
TGCAGTGCTTCGACTAGCTGGACCGGGGAGCTGTTTTTT
CSASTSWTGELFF
>few|TRBD2|TRBJ2-1|TRBV20-1
TGCAGTGCTGTGACTAGCGGGATTTTAGGTGAGCAGTTCTTC
CSAVTSGILGEQFF
>few|-|TRBJ2-3|TRBV20-1
TGCAGTGCTAGAGATCTGGTGGGGGGAGTATATACAGATACGCAGTATTTT
CSARDLVGGVYTDTQYF
>-|-|TRBJ2-2|TRBV7-3
TGTGCCAGCAGTTGGGGGCTGGGCGCCGGGGAGCTGTTTTTT
CASSWGLGAGELFF
>many|-|TRBJ1-2|TRBV10-3
TGTGCCATCAGTACAGGGTCCTATGGCTACACCTTC
CAISTGSYGYTF
>many|-|TRBJ2-7|TRBV20-1
TGCAGTGCACACTCCAGTGCCTGGGGAGAGCAGTACTTC
CSAHSSAWGEQYF
>-|-|TRBJ2-3|TRBV29-1
TGCAGTGGAACTAGCATAGATACGCAGTATTTT
CSGTSIDTQYF
>few|-|TRBJ2-4|TRBV20-1
TGCAGTGCTACCCTCAGGACAGTAACATCTCAGTACTTC
CSATLRTVTSQYF
>-|-|TRBJ2-1|TRBV27
TGTGCCAGCAGTTTTAGTCCGGGCAATGAGCAGTTCTTC
CASSFSPGNEQFF
>-|-|TRBJ2-2|TRBV7-6
TGTGCCAGCAGCACGCCAGGGGGGGTGATCGGGGAGCTGTTTTTT
CASSTPGGVIGELFF
>-|-|TRBJ1-5|TRBV28
TGTGCCAGCAGTTTATATGTCGGGATCCTCCCTCAGCCCCAGCATTTT
CASSLYVGILPQPQHF
>-|TRBD2|TRBJ2-3|TRBV7-8
TGTGCCAGCAGCCCTAGCGGAACAAGGGGAGATACGCAGTATTTT
CASSPSGTRGDTQYF
>few|-|TRBJ1-1|TRBV5-1
TGCGCCAGCAGCTTGGCAGCGGGGGTGGAGGCTTTCTTT
CASSLAAGVEAFF
>few|TRBD1|TRBJ2-7|TRBV25-1
TGTGCCAGCAGTGAATTTGGGACAGGGAACTCCTACGAGCAGTACTTC
CASSEFGTGNSYEQYF
>-|-|TRBJ2-5|TRBV15
TGTGCCACCAGCAGAGAAGGGATGGGGGTTGTGGAGACCCAGTACTTC
CATSREGMGVVETQYF
>-|-|TRBJ2-7|TRBV14
TGTGCCAGCAGCCAAGAGGGGGCACGTAAAATGCCCTACGAGCAGTACTTC
CASSQEGARKMPYEQYF
>-|-|TRBJ1-1|TRBV29-1
TGCAGCGTTGTGGGATCTGAAGCTTTCTTT
CSVVGSEAFF
>many|-|TRBJ2-2|TRBV5-5
TGTGCCAGCAGCCCCAGTAATCGGCGGGTCCCTAGGAACGGGGAGCTGTTTTTT
CASSPSNRRVPRNGELFF
>-|-|TRBJ2-7|TRBV7-9
TGTGCCAGCAGCTTATTCGGCAGGGAGAACCCGTACGAGCAGTACTTC
CASSLFGRENPYEQYF
>many|-|TRBJ2-7|TRBV6-1
TGTGCCAGCAACTCCGCGTCCAGTAACGAGCAGTACTTC
CASNSASSNEQYF
>-|-|TRBJ1-3|TRBV7-2
TGTGCCAGCAGCTTATACCCGACTCACGAGGCAAACACCATATATTTT
CASSLYPTHEANTIYF
>few|-|TRBJ1-1|TRBV5-1
TGCGCCAGCAGCTCCTCGGCAGACCCGGACATTGGCACTGAAGCTTTCTTT
CASSSSADPDIGTEAFF
>many|-|TRBJ2-5|TRBV27
TGTGCCAGCAGTTTCTATCCGGGACTGGGACCTCAAGAGACCCAGTACTTC
CASSFYPGLGPQETQYF
>-|TRBD2|TRBJ2-1|TRBV28
TGTGCCAGCATACGTGGGAGGGTATACAATGAGCAGTTCTTC
CASIRGRVYNEQFF